This TCR beta chain was recovered during a study of CD8+ T cells in alopecia areata. A FACSAria was used to sort CD4+ and CD8+ T cells. These cells came from PBMCs. RNA was extracted and reverse transcribed into cDNA as the sequencing template. Profiled with immunoSEQ multiplex PCR; TCRdb holds only in-frame clones, not every one. The data hold roughly 100,000 clones, with 55% observed a single time. This clone was recorded a few times. What it binds is not known. Broader study findings: Especially in alopecia totalis/universalis, lesional scalp showed greater clonality than normal scalp did.

Sequencing was done on a sample of CD4+ T cells sorted from blood. This clonotype was sampled from a human donor in good health.

CDR3 nucleotide sequence: TGTGCCAGCAGCCCTGGCGTCGGCCCGACCGGGGAGCTGTTTTTT. This translates into CASSPGVGPTGELFF. The rearrangement links TRBV7-9 to TRBJ2-2; D is uncertain. Per the germline V gene, CDR1 is SEHNR and CDR2 is FQNEAQ (reference sequence). CDR3 length: 15 residues. V was pared by 5 bases and J by 5 bases, with 15 bases between.